This entry lists 14 T cell receptor beta chains sequenced from one sample in a study of blood T cell repertoires in COVID-19. Sequencing used immunoSEQ multiplex PCR; TCRdb keeps in-frame clones, though not all of them. Seen here are approximately 110,000 clones, less than 85% observed once, and the top ten hold 20% to 25%. Source material: peripheral blood. These receptors were obtained from a man between 65 and 85 years old with active or convalescent COVID-19.

The V call is TRBV5-1, the J call TRBJ1-2; D is uncertain. From germline, CDR1 is SGHRS and CDR2 YFSETQ. Trimming left V 7 bases short and J 4 bases short, with 20 bases between. This CDR3 has 15 residues. The CDR3 coding sequence is TGCGCCAGCGGGGAGGTCGCCTCTCGGGGCTATGGCTACACCTTC. Amino acids: CASGEVASRGYGYTF.

This clone has just one count. This chain uses TRBV7-2 with TRBJ1-1; 7 bases align to TRBD1. The CDR3 spans 15 residues. The ends lost 5 bases at V and 0 bases at J; junction bases unmatched: 6. Germline V CDR1 and CDR2: SGHTA, FQGNSA. The CDR3: CASSQQTGLNTEAFF. DNA for the CDR3: TGTGCCAGCAGCCAACAGACAGGGCTGAACACTGAAGCTTTCTTT.

This clone was recorded once. This chain connects TRBV24-1 to TRBJ2-3; D is perhaps TRBD1 (6 bases). The CDR3 is made up of 16 amino acids. The V end lost 4 bases, the J end lost 5 bases, and 18 bases lay between the germline ends. CDR1 is KGHDR and CDR2 is SFDVKD in the germline V gene. The CDR3 is CATSDPGATGLDTQYF. CDR3 in DNA: TGTGCCACCAGTGACCCAGGGGCTACAGGGTTAGATACGCAGTATTTT.

The chain links TRBV24-1 to TRBJ1-1; no definite D call. The V gene's germline CDR1 is KGHDR and CDR2 SFDVKD. V was pared by 7 bases and J by 1 base, with 9 bases between. The CDR3 has 13 amino acids. CDR3 coding DNA: TGTGCCACCAGGGATACAGAGAACACTGAAGCTTTCTTT. It codes for CATRDTENTEAFF.

The rearrangement joins TRBV1 to TRBJ1-5. TRBV1 is a pseudogene locus. The CDR3 is 17 amino acids. CDR3 bases: TGCACCAGCAGCCTGCCCGGGGAGGAAACTAGCAATCAGCCCCAGCATTTT. Translated: CTSSLPGEETSNQPQHF.

This clone was detected once. This sequence joins TRBV9 and TRBJ1-3; TRBD1 is a possible D gene (6 bases). CDR3 length: 17 amino acids. With 4 bases removed from V and 2 bases from J, the gap between germline ends came to 19 bases. CDR1 and CDR2 (germline): SGDLS, YYNGEE. The CDR3 reads CASSLGGGDPAGNTIYF. The CDR3 nucleotides are TGTGCCAGCAGCTTAGGGGGAGGAGATCCCGCTGGAAACACCATATATTTT. Together with reference TRBV9 and TRBJ1-3, the CDR3 gives the full variable domain: DSGVTQTPKHLITATGQRVTLRCSPRSGDLSVYWYQQSLDQGLQFLIQYYNGEERAKGNILERFSAQQFPDLHSELNLSSLELGDSALYFCASSLGGGDPAGNTIYFGEGSWLTVV.

This clone was seen repeatedly, ten times or more. V gene TRBV20-1 combines with J gene TRBJ2-3, with 13 bases aligning to TRBD2. CDR1 and CDR2 (germline): DFQATT, SNEGSKA (reference sequence). This CDR3 is 15 amino acids long. The V segment lost 3 bases and the J segment 5 bases; nucleotides outside the gene matches: 5. The CDR3 bases are TGCAGTGCTAGTCCGGGACTAGCGGGAAGAGATACGCAGTATTTT. Its translation is CSASPGLAGRDTQYF.

The genes are TRBV7-9 and TRBJ2-3; D perhaps matches TRBD2 (5 bases). V lost 3 bases and J lost 2, with 9 bases in between. This CDR3 has 14 amino acids. Germline assignment: CDR1 SEHNR and CDR2 FQNEAQ (reference sequence). In DNA, the CDR3 is TGTGCCAGCAGCTTTTCAGCGGTCACAGATACGCAGTATTTT. Translating it yields CASSFSAVTDTQYF.

V and J are TRBV5-1 and TRBJ2-3; 12 bases match TRBD2. V lost 2 bases, J lost 5 bases, and 6 bases stayed unmatched. Per germline, CDR1 SGHRS and CDR2 YFSETQ. This CDR3 contains 16 residues. CDR3 sequence: CASSFTSGRSRDTQYF. The DNA of the CDR3 is TGCGCCAGCAGCTTTACTAGCGGGAGGTCGAGAGATACGCAGTATTTT.

This rearrangement joins TRBV5-8 to TRBJ1-2; 9 bases are shared with TRBD1. This CDR3 is built from 15 residues. Trimming removed 4 bases from V and 4 bases from J; junction bases left unmatched: 8. From germline, CDR1 is SGHTS and CDR2 YDEGEE. The CDR3 is CASSRDRASFYGYTF. The DNA for the CDR3 is TGTGCCAGCAGCCGGGACAGGGCCTCATTCTATGGCTACACCTTC.

The chain joins TRBV9 to TRBJ1-1, with a possible D match to TRBD1 (6 bases). V was trimmed by 4 bases and J by 1 base, leaving 14 bases between them. Germline assignment: CDR1 SGDLS and CDR2 YYNGEE. The length of the CDR3 is 15 residues. CDR3: CASSPLGGQNTEAFF. The CDR3 bases are TGTGCCAGCAGCCCGCTAGGGGGACAGAACACTGAAGCTTTCTTT. The variable domain in full, completed from reference TRBV9 and TRBJ1-1, reads DSGVTQTPKHLITATGQRVTLRCSPRSGDLSVYWYQQSLDQGLQFLIQYYNGEERAKGNILERFSAQQFPDLHSELNLSSLELGDSALYFCASSPLGGQNTEAFFGQGTRLTVV.

The chain carries TRBV6-1 and TRBJ2-7; 10 nucleotides match TRBD1. Germline V lookup: CDR1 MNHNS, CDR2 SASEGT. With 0 bases clipped from V and 5 bases from J, the junction kept 10 bases outside the gene matches. The length of the CDR3 is 17 residues. Here the CDR3 DNA reads TGTGCCAGCAGTGAAGCTGACAGGGGGCGAGGGTATGACGAGCAGTACTTC. As protein: CASSEADRGRGYDEQYF.

J is TRBJ1-1 and V is TRBV12-5; D may be TRBD1 (6 bases). Germline V gives CDR1 LGHNT, CDR2 FRNRAP. V lost 7 bases to trimming and J lost 0 bases, with 9 bases between them. The CDR3 is 13 amino acids. Here the CDR3 reads CASVEGVNTEAFF. CDR3 coding DNA: TGTGCTAGTGTTGAGGGGGTGAACACTGAAGCTTTCTTT.

The chain carries TRBV13 and TRBJ2-1; D gene unclear. Between the trimmed V and J ends, which lost 4 bases and 2 bases, there was a span of 12 bases. CDR3 size: 15 residues. CDR1 and CDR2 (germline): PRHDT, FYEKMQ (reference sequence). For the CDR3, the DNA is TGTGCCAGCAGCTCTGACAAAACCACCTACAATGAGCAGTTCTTC. Translating it yields CASSSDKTTYNEQFF.